What follows are 16 T cell receptor beta chains derived from one specimen sequenced in a study of early T cells in non-severe SARS-CoV-2 infection. TCRdb passed the 5' RACE reads through MiXCR, listing each CDR3 protein once. Here the sample spans around 25,000 distinct CDR3 sequences, 4% to 4.5% being singletons. The sequencing sample was made of whole blood. Receptor source: an adult who was a healthcare worker with PCR-confirmed SARS-CoV-2 infection or an uninfected control (not recorded which).

Many counts were recorded for this clonotype. The V gene is TRBV13, the J gene TRBJ1-2, with TRBD1 matching 7 bases. With V trimmed by 4 bases and J by 6 bases, 14 bases remained unmatched. Germline-derived CDR1 and CDR2 are PRHDT and FYEKMQ (reference sequence). The CDR3 is 16 amino acids. CDR3 in amino acids: CASSSDEDRIRHGYTF. DNA of the CDR3: TGTGCCAGCAGCTCCGACGAGGACAGGATAAGACATGGCTACACCTTC.

V usage is TRBV5-6 and J usage is TRBJ2-2, with 13 positions matching TRBD2. V dropped 4 bases and J dropped 5; count of bases not matched to a gene: 8. This CDR3 is 17 amino acids long. Germline CDR1 is SGHDT and CDR2 is YYEEEE. The CDR3 loop reads CASSSGLAGVGTGELFF. Written as DNA, the CDR3 is TGTGCCAGCAGCAGCGGACTAGCGGGAGTTGGGACCGGGGAGCTGTTTTTT.

At least ten counts were recorded for this clonotype. This chain connects TRBV2 to TRBJ1-2; D gene unclear. Germline assignment: CDR1 SNHLY and CDR2 FYNNEI. This CDR3 is 14 amino acids long. Trimming stripped 7 bases from V and 8 bases from J, with 20 bases between. CDR3 sequence reads: CASTAWTADSGYTF. CDR3 DNA: TGTGCCAGCACCGCTTGGACGGCTGATTCGGGCTACACCTTC. Using reference TRBV2 and TRBJ1-2 for the parts outside the CDR3, the full variable domain is EPEVTQTPSHQVTQMGQEVILRCVPISNHLYFYWYRQILGQKVEFLVSFYNNEISEKSEIFDDQFSVERPDGSNFTLKIRSTKLEDSAMYFCASTAWTADSGYTFGSGTRLTVV.

This clonotype was observed many times. The V call is TRBV7-9, the J call TRBJ1-1, with D unclear. Germline CDR1 SEHNR, CDR2 FQNEAQ (reference sequence). The CDR3 extends over 15 amino acids. Trimming left V 5 bases short and J 0 bases short, with 13 bases between. The CDR3 region is CASSPPGRLNTEAFF. CDR3 DNA: TGTGCCAGCAGCCCGCCCGGCAGGCTGAACACTGAAGCTTTCTTT.

This clonotype was seen at least ten times. The chain links TRBV20-1 to TRBJ2-7; TRBD2 matches 10 bases. Per the germline V gene, CDR1 is DFQATT and CDR2 is SNEGSKA (reference sequence). The J segment lost 2 bases and the V segment lost 3 bases, leaving 7 bases of the junction unmatched. The CDR3 is 15 amino acids. CDR3 DNA sequence: TGCAGTGCTAGTTTGCCTAGCGGGAGTCCCTACGAGCAGTACTTC. Protein product: CSASLPSGSPYEQYF.

This clonotype showed up many times. V gene TRBV29-1 combines with J gene TRBJ2-2, with D tentatively TRBD1 or TRBD2 (5 bases each). The V end was cut by 4 bases, the J end by 6 bases, with 6 bases between. Per the germline V gene, CDR1 is SQVTM and CDR2 is ANQGSEA. The CDR3 sequence is 11 residues long. CDR3: CSVGGAGELFF. The CDR3 region has the DNA TGCAGCGTTGGAGGGGCCGGGGAGCTGTTTTTT.

By share, this clonotype counts as medium-sized. The chain recombines TRBV28 with TRBJ1-3; D not resolved. Germline values: CDR1 MDHEN, CDR2 SYDVKM. Trimming shortened V by 4 bases and J by 1 base, and 8 bases separated the two germline ends. The CDR3 extends over 14 amino acids. The CDR3 loop reads CASSSRDSGNTIYF. In DNA, the CDR3 is TGTGCCAGCAGTTCGCGGGATTCTGGAAACACCATATATTTT.

This clonotype was found many times. This chain uses TRBV5-1 with TRBJ1-5; 9 positions match TRBD1. CDR3 length equals 15 residues. Germline V gene sequence: CDR1 SGHRS, CDR2 YFSETQ. V lost 1 base, J lost 6 bases, and 5 bases stayed unmatched. The CDR3 sequence is CASSLSGQGLQPQHF. For the CDR3, the DNA is TGCGCCAGCAGCTTGTCGGGACAGGGTCTTCAGCCCCAGCATTTT.

This clonotype occurred many times. The genes are TRBV6-5 and TRBJ1-1; tentative D call: TRBD1 (6 bases). Trimming left V 6 bases short and J 4 bases short, with 18 bases between. Germline V gene data show CDR1 as MNHEY and CDR2 as SVGAGI. This CDR3 has 15 amino acids. CDR3 sequence reads: CASSNGQLGATEAFF. The CDR3 region has the DNA TGTGCCAGCAGCAACGGACAGTTGGGCGCCACTGAAGCTTTCTTT.

This clonotype was counted between two and nine times. The V call is TRBV20-1, the J call TRBJ2-3; 9 nucleotides agree with TRBD2. From germline, CDR1 is DFQATT and CDR2 SNEGSKA (reference sequence). Trimming cost V 2 bases and J 5 bases; bases outside gene matches: 11. The CDR3 loop spans 16 amino acids. The CDR3 coding sequence is TGCAGTGCTAGATCCCCAGGGACTAGCAGTGGAGATACGCAGTATTTT. This codes for CSARSPGTSSGDTQYF.

This clonotype came up many times. This chain connects TRBV10-3 to TRBJ2-7; no reliable D call. Looked up from germline, CDR1 is ENHRY and CDR2 is SYGVKD. The CDR3 is 14 amino acids. V was pared by 3 bases and J by 2 bases, with 11 bases between. DNA of the CDR3: TGTGCCATCAGTGACTCCCAGAGACCCTACGAGCAGTACTTC. It encodes CAISDSQRPYEQYF.

The rearrangement joins TRBV5-4 to TRBJ2-1; unclear D gene. V was clipped by 0 bases and J by 4 bases, with 8 bases between them. The CDR3 consists of 14 residues. CDR1 and CDR2 from the germline V gene are SGHNT and YYREEE (reference sequence). Written as DNA, the CDR3 is TGTGCCAGCAGCTTGGAGGGCCCGTACAATGAGCAGTTCTTC. Its protein product is CASSLEGPYNEQFF.

The table lists this clonotype with many counts. This rearrangement joins TRBV7-2 to TRBJ1-2; D gene ambiguous. Trimming removed 2 bases at V and 4 bases at J, with 8 bases between. This CDR3 spans 13 amino acids. Germline loops: CDR1 SGHTA, CDR2 FQGNSA. CDR3 sequence (DNA): TGTGCCAGCAGCTTACCGGATGGCTATGGCTACACCTTC. It translates to CASSLPDGYGYTF.

This clonotype was found many times. The chain uses TRBV28 and TRBJ2-3; 14 bases fit TRBD2. The germline CDR1 and CDR2 sequences are MDHEN and SYDVKM. The CDR3 is 19 amino acids. The V gene end was trimmed by 6 bases and the J gene end by 1 base; junction bases not matched to a gene: 12. DNA for the CDR3: TGTGCCAGCAGGGGGACTAGCGGGAGAGGCCCGGTCGGCACAGATACGCAGTATTTT. It specifies CASRGTSGRGPVGTDTQYF.

At least ten counts were recorded for this clonotype. CDR3 coding DNA: TGTGCCAGCAGTTACTGGGACAGCAGGATAGCTTTCTTT. This codes for CASSYWDSRIAFF. The rearrangement joins TRBV6-5 to TRBJ1-1; TRBD1 matches at 7 bases. Unmatched junction bases numbered 6, after V lost 1 base and J lost 10 bases. CDR1 and CDR2 (germline): MNHEY, SVGAGI. The CDR3 runs to 13 residues.

Many counts were recorded for this clonotype. The chain is built from TRBV3-1 and TRBJ2-7, with D possibly called TRBD1 or TRBD2 (5 bases each). The germline V and J ends were trimmed by 4 bases and 2 bases, with 9 bases remaining between them. The V gene's germline CDR1 is LGHDT and CDR2 YNNKEL (reference sequence). The CDR3 is made up of 13 amino acids. CDR3 sequence: CASSLRDAYEQYF. DNA for the CDR3: TGTGCCAGCAGCCTCCGGGACGCCTACGAGCAGTACTTC.